These T cell receptor beta chains were read from a single sample in a study of T cell repertoires in cytomegalovirus infection. TCRdb recomputed calls from the reads with MiXCR, one row per CDR3 protein. The data contain just under 300,000 distinct CDR3 sequences, roughly a tenth of them seen just once; the ten biggest clones take up about 2.3%. Sequencing was done on a sample of PBMCs. These receptor sequences come from a human donor in good health (CMV status not recorded). Some clones in this sample may be carry-over from other donors' samples. The CDR3 runs from the conserved cysteine through the conserved F or W. A D gene is named only where the DNA matches it firmly. For some rows the clone size is stated as once, few or many, or as a class when expanded; others skip it.

15	TRBD1	TRBV12-3/TRBV12-4	NA	TRBJ2-1	CASSFLTGGRNEQFF	TGTGCCAGCAGTTTTTTGACAGGGGGCCGGAATGAGCAGTTCTTC
15	NA	TRBV3-1	many	TRBJ2-1	CASSSQGRGNNEQFF	TGTGCCAGCAGCTCCCAAGGTCGGGGGAACAATGAGCAGTTCTTC
13	TRBD2	TRBV20-1	many	TRBJ2-1	CSAGGGVNNEQFF	TGCAGTGCCGGCGGGGGGGTTAACAATGAGCAGTTCTTC
13	NA	TRBV6-6	NA	TRBJ1-5	CASSPDTYQPQHF	TGTGCCAGCAGTCCGGACACCTATCAGCCCCAGCATTTT
15	NA	TRBV7-9	many	TRBJ1-6	CASSDFRSQNSPLHF	TGTGCCAGCAGCGATTTTCGAAGCCAAAATTCACCCCTCCACTTT
16	TRBD2	TRBV6-6	NA	TRBJ2-1	CASSTTSGGASNEQFF	TGTGCCAGCAGTACAACTAGCGGGGGGGCTAGCAATGAGCAGTTCTTC
14	TRBD1	TRBV19	many	TRBJ2-2	CASKEDRYTGELFF	TGTGCCAGTAAAGAGGACAGGTACACCGGGGAGCTGTTTTTT
14	TRBD1	TRBV12-3/TRBV12-4	few	TRBJ2-2	CASSATGIAGELFF	TGTGCCAGCAGTGCGACAGGGATAGCCGGGGAGCTGTTTTTT
15	TRBD1	TRBV5-6	many	TRBJ2-7	CASSLIDRETGEQYF	TGTGCCAGCAGCTTGATCGACAGGGAGACGGGCGAGCAGTACTTC
14	NA	TRBV20-1	many	TRBJ2-3	CSAPPGGRTDTQYF	TGCAGTGCGCCCCCGGGGGGCCGCACAGATACGCAGTATTTT
17	NA	TRBV6-5	many	TRBJ2-3	CASSYSIQKTSTDTQYF	TGTGCCAGCAGTTACTCGATACAGAAGACTAGCACAGATACGCAGTATTTT
13	TRBD2	TRBV6-6	many	TRBJ2-1	CASQPGGQNEQFF	TGTGCCAGCCAGCCGGGGGGGCAGAATGAGCAGTTCTTC
17	NA	TRBV4-3	NA	TRBJ1-5	CASSQEHSRYSNQPQHF	TGCGCCAGCAGCCAAGAGCACAGTCGGTATAGCAATCAGCCCCAGCATTTT
16	NA	TRBV19	many	TRBJ2-1	CASSIENKYSYNEQFF	TGTGCCAGTAGTATAGAGAACAAGTACTCCTACAATGAGCAGTTCTTC
11	TRBD1	TRBV2	NA	TRBJ1-2	CASRIDRDNTF	TGTGCCAGCAGGATTGACAGGGACAACACCTTC
13	NA	TRBV15	many	TRBJ1-4	CATSRRRDEKLFF	TGTGCCACCAGCAGGAGAAGGGATGAAAAACTGTTTTTT
16	TRBD2	TRBV14	NA	TRBJ2-2	CASSQEGGGSTGELFF	TGTGCCAGCAGCCAAGAAGGCGGGGGAAGCACCGGGGAGCTGTTTTTT
15	NA	TRBV20-1	many	TRBJ2-4	CSARGGGRTKNIQYF	TGCAGTGCTAGAGGGGGGGGGCGAACCAAAAACATTCAGTACTTC
13	TRBD2	TRBV29-1	many	TRBJ2-5	CSVDGGGEETQYF	TGCAGCGTTGATGGCGGGGGAGAAGAGACCCAGTACTTC
15	NA	TRBV7-2	many	TRBJ2-1	CASSLESARFNEQFF	TGTGCCAGCAGCTTAGAATCCGCCAGGTTCAATGAGCAGTTCTTC
14	NA	TRBV18	many	TRBJ2-5	CASSPGHFQETQYF	TGTGCCAGCTCTCCCGGACATTTCCAAGAGACCCAGTACTTC
13	NA	TRBV28	NA	TRBJ2-3	CASSPGRLDTQYF	TGTGCCAGCAGTCCCGGACGACTTGATACGCAGTATTTT
16	NA	TRBV5-1	NA	TRBJ2-3	CASSLGGLGGGDTQYF	TGCGCCAGCAGCTTGGGCGGCCTGGGCGGTGGTGATACGCAGTATTTT